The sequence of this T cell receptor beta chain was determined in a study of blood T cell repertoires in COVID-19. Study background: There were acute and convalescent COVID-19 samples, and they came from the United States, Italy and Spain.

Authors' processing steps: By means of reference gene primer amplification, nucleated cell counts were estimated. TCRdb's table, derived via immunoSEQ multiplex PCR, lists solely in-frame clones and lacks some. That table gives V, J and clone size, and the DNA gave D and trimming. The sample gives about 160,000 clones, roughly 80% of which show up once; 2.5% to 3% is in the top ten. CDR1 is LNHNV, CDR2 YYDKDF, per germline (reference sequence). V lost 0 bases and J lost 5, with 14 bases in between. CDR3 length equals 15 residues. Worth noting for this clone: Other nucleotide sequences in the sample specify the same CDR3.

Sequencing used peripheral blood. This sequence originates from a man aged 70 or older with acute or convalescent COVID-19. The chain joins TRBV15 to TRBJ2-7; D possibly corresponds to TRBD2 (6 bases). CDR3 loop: CATSRDRRDSDEQYF. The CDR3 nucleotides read TGTGCCACCAGCAGAGATCGCCGGGACTCTGACGAGCAGTACTTC.